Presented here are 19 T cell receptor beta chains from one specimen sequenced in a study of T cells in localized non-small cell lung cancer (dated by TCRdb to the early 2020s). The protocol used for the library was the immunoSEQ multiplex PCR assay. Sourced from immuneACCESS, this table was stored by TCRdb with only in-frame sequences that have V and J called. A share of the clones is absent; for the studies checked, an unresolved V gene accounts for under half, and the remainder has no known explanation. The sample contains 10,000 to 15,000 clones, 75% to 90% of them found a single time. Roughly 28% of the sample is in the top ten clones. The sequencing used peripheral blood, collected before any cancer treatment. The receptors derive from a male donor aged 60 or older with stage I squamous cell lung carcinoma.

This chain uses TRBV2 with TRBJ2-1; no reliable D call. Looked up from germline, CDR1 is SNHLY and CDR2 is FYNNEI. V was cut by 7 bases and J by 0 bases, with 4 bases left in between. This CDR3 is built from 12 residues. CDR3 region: CASKGSYNEQFF. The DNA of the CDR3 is TGTGCCAGCAAGGGCTCCTACAATGAGCAGTTCTTC.

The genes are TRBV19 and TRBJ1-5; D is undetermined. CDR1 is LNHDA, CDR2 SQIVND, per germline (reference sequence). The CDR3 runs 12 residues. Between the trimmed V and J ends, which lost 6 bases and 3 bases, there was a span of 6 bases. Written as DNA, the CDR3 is TGTGCCAGTAGCAGAGACAATCAGCCCCAGCATTTT. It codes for CASSRDNQPQHF.

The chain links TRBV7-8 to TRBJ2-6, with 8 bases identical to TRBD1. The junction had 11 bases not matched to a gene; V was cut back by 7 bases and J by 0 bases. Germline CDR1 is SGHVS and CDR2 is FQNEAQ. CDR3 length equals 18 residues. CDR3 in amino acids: CASIAGGIQASGANVLTF. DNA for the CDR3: TGTGCCAGCATCGCAGGGGGCATCCAAGCCTCTGGGGCCAACGTCCTGACTTTC.

The CDR3 sequence: CASRRQGGQPQHF. For the CDR3, the DNA is TGTGCCAGCAGGAGACAGGGAGGACAGCCCCAGCATTTT. V gene TRBV2 combines with J gene TRBJ1-5, with 7 positions matching TRBD1. This CDR3 contains 13 residues. Losses at the gene ends were 6 bases for V and 7 bases for J; bases not matched to a gene: 6. CDR1 is SNHLY and CDR2 is FYNNEI in the germline V gene.

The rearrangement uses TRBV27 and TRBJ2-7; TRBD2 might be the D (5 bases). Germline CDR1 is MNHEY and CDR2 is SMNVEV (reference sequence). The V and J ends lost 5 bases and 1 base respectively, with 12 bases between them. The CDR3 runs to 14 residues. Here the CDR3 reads CASSPDGDSYEQYF. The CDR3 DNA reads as TGTGCCAGCAGTCCCGACGGGGATTCCTACGAGCAGTACTTC.

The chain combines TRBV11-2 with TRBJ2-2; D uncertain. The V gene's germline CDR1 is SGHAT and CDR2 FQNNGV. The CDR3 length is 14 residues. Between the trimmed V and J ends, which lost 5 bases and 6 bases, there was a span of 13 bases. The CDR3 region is CASSVLGSSGELFF. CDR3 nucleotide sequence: TGTGCCAGCAGCGTTCTTGGTTCGTCCGGGGAGCTGTTTTTT.

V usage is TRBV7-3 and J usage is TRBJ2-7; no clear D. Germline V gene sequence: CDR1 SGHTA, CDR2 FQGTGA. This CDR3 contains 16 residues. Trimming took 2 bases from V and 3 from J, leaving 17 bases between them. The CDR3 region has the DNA TGTGCCAGCAGCTTAGCCCCGTCCCTAGAGTACTACGAGCAGTACTTC. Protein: CASSLAPSLEYYEQYF. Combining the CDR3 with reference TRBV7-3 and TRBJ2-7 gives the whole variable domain GAGVSQTPSNKVTEKGKYVELRCDPISGHTALYWYRQSLGQGPEFLIYFQGTGAADDSGLPNDRFFAVRPEGSVSTLKIQRTERGDSAVYLCASSLAPSLEYYEQYFGPGTRLTVT.

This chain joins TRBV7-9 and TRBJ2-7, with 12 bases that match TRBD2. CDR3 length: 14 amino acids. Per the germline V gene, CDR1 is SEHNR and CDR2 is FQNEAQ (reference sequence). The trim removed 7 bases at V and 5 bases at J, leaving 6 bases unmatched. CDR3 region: CASTVTSGSNEQYF. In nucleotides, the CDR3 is TGTGCCAGCACCGTGACTAGCGGGAGCAACGAGCAGTACTTC.

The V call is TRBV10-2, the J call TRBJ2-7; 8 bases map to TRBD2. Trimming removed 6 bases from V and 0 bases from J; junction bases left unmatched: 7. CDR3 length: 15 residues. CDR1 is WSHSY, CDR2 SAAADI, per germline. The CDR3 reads CASRSGGGNSYEQYF. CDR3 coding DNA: TGCGCCAGCAGGTCGGGGGGGGGTAACTCCTACGAGCAGTACTTC.

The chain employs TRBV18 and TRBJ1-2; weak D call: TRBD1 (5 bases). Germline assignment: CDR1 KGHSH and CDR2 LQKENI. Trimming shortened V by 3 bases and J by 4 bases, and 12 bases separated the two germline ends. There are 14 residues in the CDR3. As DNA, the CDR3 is TGTGCCAGCTCACCCGGGACGGTTAGCTATGGCTACACCTTC. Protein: CASSPGTVSYGYTF.

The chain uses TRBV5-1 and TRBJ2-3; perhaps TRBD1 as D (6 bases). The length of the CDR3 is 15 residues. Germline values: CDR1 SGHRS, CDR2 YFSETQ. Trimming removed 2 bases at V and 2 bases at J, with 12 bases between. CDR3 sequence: CASSFRDTYTDTQYF. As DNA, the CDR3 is TGCGCCAGCAGCTTCCGGGACACCTACACAGATACGCAGTATTTT.

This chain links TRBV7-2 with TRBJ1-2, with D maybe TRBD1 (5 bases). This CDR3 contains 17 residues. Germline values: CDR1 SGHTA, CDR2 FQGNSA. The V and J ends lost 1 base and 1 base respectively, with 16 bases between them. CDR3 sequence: CASSLVAYGTLNYGYTF. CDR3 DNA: TGTGCCAGCAGCTTAGTAGCCTATGGGACCCTTAACTATGGCTACACCTTC.

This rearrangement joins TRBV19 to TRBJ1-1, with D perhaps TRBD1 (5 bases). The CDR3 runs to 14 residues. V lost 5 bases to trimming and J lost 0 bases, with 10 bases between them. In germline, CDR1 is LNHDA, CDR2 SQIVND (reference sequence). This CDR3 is CASSVTVMNTEAFF. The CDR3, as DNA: TGTGCCAGTAGTGTGACAGTCATGAACACTGAAGCTTTCTTT.

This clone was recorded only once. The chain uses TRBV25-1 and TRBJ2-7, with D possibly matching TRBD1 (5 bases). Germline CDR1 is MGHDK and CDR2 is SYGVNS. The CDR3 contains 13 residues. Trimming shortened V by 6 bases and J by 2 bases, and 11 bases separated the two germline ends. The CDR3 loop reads CASRTDSPYEQYF. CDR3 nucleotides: TGTGCCAGCAGGACAGATTCCCCCTACGAGCAGTACTTC.

CDR3 sequence (DNA): TGTGCCAGCAGTGAATGGAGGACAGGGGGCGTGACTGAAGCTTTCTTT. The encoded protein is CASSEWRTGGVTEAFF. The chain carries TRBV6-1 and TRBJ1-1, with TRBD1 matching over 11 bases. The germline CDR1 and CDR2 sequences are MNHNS and SASEGT. The CDR3 length is 16 residues. The J segment lost 5 bases and the V segment lost 2 bases, leaving 7 bases of the junction unmatched.

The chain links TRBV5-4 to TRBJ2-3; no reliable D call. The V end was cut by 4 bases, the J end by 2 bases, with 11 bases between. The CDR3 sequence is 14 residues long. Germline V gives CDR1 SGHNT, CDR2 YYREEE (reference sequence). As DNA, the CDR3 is TGTGCCAGCAGCCCCGCTGTGTTCACAGATACGCAGTATTTT. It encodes CASSPAVFTDTQYF.

The chain's CDR3 is CASSKVLQGLWTEAFF. CDR3 in DNA: TGTGCCAGCAGCAAAGTCCTGCAGGGCTTGTGGACTGAAGCTTTCTTT. This chain uses TRBV21-1 with TRBJ1-1; TRBD1, the D gene given by the table, was not confirmed from the DNA. TRBV21-1 is a documented pseudogene. The CDR3 is 16 amino acids.

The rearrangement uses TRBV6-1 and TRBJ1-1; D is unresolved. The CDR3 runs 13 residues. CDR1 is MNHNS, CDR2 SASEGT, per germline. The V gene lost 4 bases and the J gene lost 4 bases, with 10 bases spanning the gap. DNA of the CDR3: TGTGCCAGCAGTGCTAGGGTGGCCACTGAAGCTTTCTTT. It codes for CASSARVATEAFF.

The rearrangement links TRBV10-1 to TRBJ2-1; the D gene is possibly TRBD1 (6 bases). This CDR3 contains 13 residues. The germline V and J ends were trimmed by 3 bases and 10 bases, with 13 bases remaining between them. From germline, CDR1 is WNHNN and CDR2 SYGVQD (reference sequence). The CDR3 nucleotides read TGCGCCAGCAGTGAAATTCCTGGGGGCGAGCAGTTCTTC. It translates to CASSEIPGGEQFF.